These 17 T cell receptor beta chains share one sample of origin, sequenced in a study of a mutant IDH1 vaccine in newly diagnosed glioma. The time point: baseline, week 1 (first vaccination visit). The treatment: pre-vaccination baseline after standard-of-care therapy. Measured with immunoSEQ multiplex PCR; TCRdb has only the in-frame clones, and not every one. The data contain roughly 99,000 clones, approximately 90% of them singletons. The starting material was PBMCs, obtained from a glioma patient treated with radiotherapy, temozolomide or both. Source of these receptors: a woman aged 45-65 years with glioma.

The CDR3 nucleotides read TGTGCCAGCAGCGTAGCAGGGACAGGGGGCGGGGAGCAGTACTTC. Translating it yields CASSVAGTGGGEQYF. V is TRBV9 and J is TRBJ2-7; 12 bases agree with TRBD1. The CDR3 has 15 amino acids. Germline V lookup: CDR1 SGDLS, CDR2 YYNGEE. V trimming: 0 bases; J trimming: 7 bases; junction bases outside the gene matches: 5.

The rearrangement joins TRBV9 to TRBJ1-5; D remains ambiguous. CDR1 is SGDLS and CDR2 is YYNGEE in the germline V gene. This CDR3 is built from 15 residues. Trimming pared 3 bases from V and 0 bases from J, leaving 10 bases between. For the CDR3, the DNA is TGTGCCAGCAGCGCGGCGGGCTATAGCAATCAGCCCCAGCATTTT. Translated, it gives CASSAAGYSNQPQHF.

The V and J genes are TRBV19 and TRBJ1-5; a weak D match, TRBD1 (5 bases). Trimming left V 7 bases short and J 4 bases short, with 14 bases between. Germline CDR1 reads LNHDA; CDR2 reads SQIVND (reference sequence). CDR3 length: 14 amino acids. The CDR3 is CASNWGLQNQPQHF. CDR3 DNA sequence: TGTGCCAGTAATTGGGGACTGCAGAATCAGCCCCAGCATTTT.

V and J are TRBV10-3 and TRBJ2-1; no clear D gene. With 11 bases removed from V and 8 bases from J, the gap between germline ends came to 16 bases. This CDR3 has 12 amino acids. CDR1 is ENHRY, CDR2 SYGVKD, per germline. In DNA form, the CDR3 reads TGTGCCGCACGTTCAAGTGGCGATGAGCAGTTCTTC. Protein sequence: CAARSSGDEQFF.

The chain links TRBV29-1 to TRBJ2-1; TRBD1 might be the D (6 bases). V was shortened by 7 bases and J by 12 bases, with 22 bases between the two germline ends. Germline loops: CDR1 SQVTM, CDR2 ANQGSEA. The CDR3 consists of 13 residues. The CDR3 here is CSAGSQRGSGQFF. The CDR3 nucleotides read TGCAGCGCGGGCTCTCAGAGGGGGAGTGGGCAGTTCTTC.

CDR3 residues: CASSYSRSPGELFF. The CDR3 nucleotides read TGTGCCAGCAGTTACTCGAGAAGTCCCGGGGAGCTGTTTTTT. This chain uses TRBV6-6 with TRBJ2-2; D remains ambiguous. The CDR3 extends over 14 amino acids. Germline-derived CDR1 and CDR2 are MNHNY and SVGAGI (reference sequence). V was pared by 0 bases and J by 6 bases, with 8 bases between.

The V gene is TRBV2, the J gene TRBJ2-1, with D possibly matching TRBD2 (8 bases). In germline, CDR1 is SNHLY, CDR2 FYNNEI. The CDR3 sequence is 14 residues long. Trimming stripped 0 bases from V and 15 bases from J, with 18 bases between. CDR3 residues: CASSEAPGGDSRFF. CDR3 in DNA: TGTGCCAGCAGTGAAGCCCCGGGGGGGGACAGCCGGTTCTTC. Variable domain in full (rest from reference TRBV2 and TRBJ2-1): EPEVTQTPSHQVTQMGQEVILRCVPISNHLYFYWYRQILGQKVEFLVSFYNNEISEKSEIFDDQFSVERPDGSNFTLKIRSTKLEDSAMYFCASSEAPGGDSRFFGPGTRLTVL.

CDR3 coding DNA: TGTGCCAGTAGTATTACAGGGGCAACCTACGAGCAGTACTTC. Its protein is CASSITGATYEQYF. This chain connects TRBV19 to TRBJ2-5; 7 bases agree with TRBD1. The end of the DNA fits TRBJ2-7 better, so the J call may be wrong. CDR3 length: 14 residues. Germline CDR1 is LNHDA and CDR2 is SQIVND (reference sequence).

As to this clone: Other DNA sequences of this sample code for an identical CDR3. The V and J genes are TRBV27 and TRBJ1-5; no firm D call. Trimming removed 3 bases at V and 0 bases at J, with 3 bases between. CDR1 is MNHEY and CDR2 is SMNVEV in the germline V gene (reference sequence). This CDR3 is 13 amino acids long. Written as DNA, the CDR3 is TGTGCCAGCAGTTTTTCTAGCAATCAGCCCCAGCATTTT. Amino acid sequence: CASSFSSNQPQHF.

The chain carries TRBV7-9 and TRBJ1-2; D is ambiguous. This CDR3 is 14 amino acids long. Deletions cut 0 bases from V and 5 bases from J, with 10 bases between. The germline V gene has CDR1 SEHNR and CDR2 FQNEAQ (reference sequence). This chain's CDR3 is CASSLAYTVYGYTF. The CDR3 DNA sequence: TGTGCCAGCAGCTTAGCGTATACAGTTTATGGCTACACCTTC. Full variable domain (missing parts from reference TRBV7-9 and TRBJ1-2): DTGVSQNPRHKITKRGQNVTFRCDPISEHNRLYWYRQTLGQGPEFLTYFQNEAQLEKSRLLSDRFSAERPKGSFSTLEIQRTEQGDSAMYLCASSLAYTVYGYTFGSGTRLTVV.

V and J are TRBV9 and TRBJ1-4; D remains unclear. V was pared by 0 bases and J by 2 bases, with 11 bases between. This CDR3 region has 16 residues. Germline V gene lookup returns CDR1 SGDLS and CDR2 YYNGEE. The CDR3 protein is CASSVADLRTNEKLFF. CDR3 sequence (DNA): TGTGCCAGCAGCGTAGCTGACCTACGCACTAATGAAAAACTGTTTTTT.

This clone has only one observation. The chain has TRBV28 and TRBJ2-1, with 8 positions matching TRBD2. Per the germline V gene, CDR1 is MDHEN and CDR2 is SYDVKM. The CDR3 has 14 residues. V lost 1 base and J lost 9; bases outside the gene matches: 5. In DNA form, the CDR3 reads TGTGCCAGCAGTTTATTGGCGGGAGGAGGTGAGCAGTTCTTC. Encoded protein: CASSLLAGGGEQFF.

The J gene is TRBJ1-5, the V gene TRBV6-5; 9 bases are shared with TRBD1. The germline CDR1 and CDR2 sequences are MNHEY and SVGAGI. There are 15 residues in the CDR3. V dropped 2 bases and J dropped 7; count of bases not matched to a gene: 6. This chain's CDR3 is CASSYLGQGGQPQHF. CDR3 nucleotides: TGTGCCAGCAGTTACCTGGGACAGGGAGGGCAGCCCCAGCATTTT.

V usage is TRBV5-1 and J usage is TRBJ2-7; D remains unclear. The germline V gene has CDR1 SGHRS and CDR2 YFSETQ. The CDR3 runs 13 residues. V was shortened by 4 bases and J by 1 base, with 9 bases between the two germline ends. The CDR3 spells CASSPAFSYEQYF. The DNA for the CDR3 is TGCGCCAGCAGCCCGGCGTTTTCCTACGAGCAGTACTTC.

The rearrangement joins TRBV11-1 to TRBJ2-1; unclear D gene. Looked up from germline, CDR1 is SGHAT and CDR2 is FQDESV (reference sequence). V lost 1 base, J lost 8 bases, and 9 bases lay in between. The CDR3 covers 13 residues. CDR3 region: CASSLEMSYEQFF. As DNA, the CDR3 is TGTGCCAGCAGCTTAGAAATGAGCTATGAGCAGTTCTTC.

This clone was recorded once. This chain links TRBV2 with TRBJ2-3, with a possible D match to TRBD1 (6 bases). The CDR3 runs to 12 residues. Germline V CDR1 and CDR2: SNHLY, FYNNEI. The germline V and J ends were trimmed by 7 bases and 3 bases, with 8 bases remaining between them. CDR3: CASMRGTDTQYF. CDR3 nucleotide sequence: TGTGCCAGCATGAGGGGGACAGATACGCAGTATTTT.

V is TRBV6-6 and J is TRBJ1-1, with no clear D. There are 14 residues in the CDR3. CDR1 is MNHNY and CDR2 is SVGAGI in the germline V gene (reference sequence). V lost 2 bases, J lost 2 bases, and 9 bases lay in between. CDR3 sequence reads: CASSYVATNTEAFF. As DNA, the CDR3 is TGTGCCAGCAGTTACGTGGCGACCAACACTGAAGCTTTCTTT.